Listed below are T cell receptor beta chains from one sample, sequenced in a study of cytomegalovirus exposure and HLA in healthy donors. Sequenced by immunoSEQ multiplex PCR; TCRdb stores in-frame clones only, minus some. The profile shows some 100,000 clones, under 80% of them singletons. The sequencing sample was made of PBMCs. The receptors stem from a woman between 18 and 29 years old in good health and CMV-seropositive. CDR3s include the opening cysteine and the closing phenylalanine or tryptophan. D genes are given only for firm matches. Clone size appears in some rows only: once, few, many, or a class for an expanded clone.

>TRBJ2-1|TRBV7-2|TRBD2|once
CASKEASGDNEQFF
TGTGCCAGCAAAGAGGCTAGCGGGGACAATGAGCAGTTCTTC
>TRBJ2-7|TRBV5-1|TRBD1|.
CASSLGPRQGVSYEQYF
TGCGCCAGCAGCTTGGGCCCTCGACAGGGGGTATCCTACGAGCAGTACTTC
>TRBJ2-7|TRBV15|.|.
CATSRGAIDEQYF
TGTGCCACCAGCAGAGGGGCGATCGACGAGCAGTACTTC
>TRBJ2-7|TRBV6-5|.|.
CASRPGQSSYEQYF
TGTGCCAGCAGACCCGGACAAAGCTCCTACGAGCAGTACTTC
>TRBJ2-1|TRBV4-1|TRBD2|few
CASSQPGLAGGVRSYNEQFF
TGCGCCAGCAGCCAGCCGGGACTAGCGGGAGGGGTAAGGTCCTACAATGAGCAGTTCTTC
>TRBJ2-7|TRBV7-6|TRBD2|once
CASSFRLAEAYEQYF
TGTGCCAGCAGCTTCCGGCTAGCGGAGGCCTACGAGCAGTACTTC
>TRBJ1-2|TRBV6-1|.|.
CASSSQGYGGYTF
TGTGCCAGCAGCTCACAGGGTTATGGTGGCTACACCTTC
>TRBJ2-1|TRBV7-2|TRBD2|.
CASSALAGVGNEQFF
TGTGCCAGCAGCGCACTAGCGGGAGTGGGCAATGAGCAGTTCTTC
>TRBJ2-4|TRBV5-1|.|.
CASSLTVAKNIQYF
TGCGCCAGCAGCTTGACAGTAGCCAAAAACATTCAGTACTTC
>TRBJ2-2|TRBV27|.|.
CASSLYAPGGELFF
TGTGCCAGCAGTTTATACGCCCCGGGCGGGGAGCTGTTTTTT
>TRBJ1-1|TRBV5-1|TRBD1|.
CASSATDRAAFF
TGCGCCAGCAGCGCTACTGACAGGGCGGCTTTCTTT
>TRBJ1-1|TRBV2|.|.
CASRGDTEAFF
TGTGCCAGCAGAGGGGACACTGAAGCTTTCTTT
>TRBJ2-5|TRBV15|TRBD1|.
CATSRGGQPPLETQYF
TGTGCCACCAGCAGAGGGGGACAGCCCCCGTTGGAGACCCAGTACTTC
>TRBJ2-6|TRBV14|.|.
CASSGGRTGASGANVLTF
TGTGCCAGCAGCGGCGGGAGGACAGGGGCCTCTGGGGCCAACGTCCTGACTTTC